This is a list of T cell receptor beta chains from one sample in a study of technical replicates of blood from a few donors. Clones were read by immunoSEQ multiplex PCR, and TCRdb kept only the in-frame ones, dropping some. The data show around 100,000 clones, around 96% seen once. Material for sequencing was T cells isolated from PBMCs. These receptors originate from a human donor in good health. Each CDR3 is given with its conserved first and last residue. D genes are given only for firm matches. Size values are once, few and many counts, or a class for expanded clones, and some rows have none.

len: 14
v_gene: TRBV28
abundance: once
j_gene: TRBJ2-7
d_gene: TRBD1
CDR3aa: CALGGTGASYEQYF
CDR3nt: TGTGCCCTTGGGGGGACAGGGGCGAGTTACGAGCAGTACTTC

len: 15
v_gene: TRBV21-1
abundance: NA
j_gene: TRBJ2-3
d_gene: NA
CDR3aa: CASSRQDRGPDTQYF
CDR3nt: TGTGCCAGCAGCAGGCAGGACAGGGGACCAGATACGCAGTATTTT

len: 14
v_gene: TRBV6-6
abundance: NA
j_gene: TRBJ1-1
d_gene: NA
CDR3aa: CASRAGTKNTEAFF
CDR3nt: TGTGCCAGCAGGGCCGGGACAAAGAACACTGAAGCTTTCTTT

len: 16
v_gene: TRBV7-9
abundance: NA
j_gene: TRBJ2-1
d_gene: NA
CDR3aa: CASSPTKGLHYNEQFF
CDR3nt: TGTGCCAGCAGCCCAACAAAGGGGCTCCACTACAATGAGCAGTTCTTC

len: 15
v_gene: TRBV29-1
abundance: NA
j_gene: TRBJ2-3
d_gene: TRBD1
CDR3aa: CSVETLGQYTDTQYF
CDR3nt: TGCAGCGTTGAGACGTTGGGACAGTACACAGATACGCAGTATTTT

len: 15
v_gene: TRBV15
abundance: NA
j_gene: TRBJ2-7
d_gene: TRBD2
CDR3aa: CATSGGLAGGYEQYF
CDR3nt: TGTGCCACCAGCGGAGGACTAGCGGGAGGCTACGAGCAGTACTTC

len: 14
v_gene: TRBV29-1
abundance: NA
j_gene: TRBJ2-3
d_gene: TRBD1
CDR3aa: CSVEGQGYTDTQYF
CDR3nt: TGCAGCGTCGAAGGACAGGGATACACAGATACGCAGTATTTT

len: 14
v_gene: TRBV4-3
abundance: NA
j_gene: TRBJ2-7
d_gene: NA
CDR3aa: CASSQYTGSYEQYF
CDR3nt: TGCGCCAGCAGCCAATATACAGGATCCTACGAGCAGTACTTC

len: 13
v_gene: TRBV19
abundance: NA
j_gene: TRBJ2-1
d_gene: NA
CDR3aa: CASKANRFNEQFF
CDR3nt: TGTGCCAGTAAAGCTAATCGATTCAATGAGCAGTTCTTC

len: 16
v_gene: TRBV6-6
abundance: NA
j_gene: TRBJ2-1
d_gene: TRBD1
CDR3aa: CASSSRWTGGSYEQFF
CDR3nt: TGTGCCAGCAGTTCACGATGGACAGGGGGCAGCTATGAGCAGTTCTTC

len: 17
v_gene: TRBV9
abundance: once
j_gene: TRBJ1-3
d_gene: NA
CDR3aa: CASSVDSGTKSGNTIYF
CDR3nt: TGTGCCAGCAGCGTAGATTCAGGGACTAAATCTGGAAACACCATATATTTT

len: 10
v_gene: TRBV2
abundance: NA
j_gene: TRBJ1-2
d_gene: NA
CDR3aa: CASLYYGYTF
CDR3nt: TGTGCCAGCCTTTACTATGGCTACACCTTC

len: 14
v_gene: TRBV28
abundance: NA
j_gene: TRBJ1-3
d_gene: NA
CDR3aa: CASSPIQAGNTIYF
CDR3nt: TGTGCCAGCAGCCCTATACAGGCTGGAAACACCATATATTTT

len: 11
v_gene: TRBV20-1
abundance: NA
j_gene: TRBJ1-1
d_gene: NA
CDR3aa: CSAPVNTEAFF
CDR3nt: TGCAGTGCTCCCGTGAACACTGAAGCTTTCTTT

len: 16
v_gene: TRBV5-1
abundance: NA
j_gene: TRBJ2-1
d_gene: NA
CDR3aa: CASSLYITGTYNEQFF
CDR3nt: TGCGCCAGCAGCTTGTATATTACAGGGACCTACAATGAGCAGTTCTTC

len: 14
v_gene: TRBV5-6
abundance: NA
j_gene: TRBJ2-7
d_gene: NA
CDR3aa: CASSWTDRRYEQYF
CDR3nt: TGTGCCAGCAGCTGGACTGATCGCCGGTACGAGCAGTACTTC

len: 17
v_gene: TRBV7-3
abundance: NA
j_gene: TRBJ2-2
d_gene: TRBD2
CDR3aa: CASSLKPGLDSAGELFF
CDR3nt: TGTGCCAGCAGCTTAAAACCGGGACTAGACTCCGCCGGGGAGCTGTTTTTT

len: 14
v_gene: TRBV5-6
abundance: NA
j_gene: TRBJ2-1
d_gene: TRBD1
CDR3aa: CASSYGQGVNEQFF
CDR3nt: TGTGCCAGCAGCTATGGACAGGGTGTCAATGAGCAGTTCTTC

len: 16
v_gene: TRBV13
abundance: NA
j_gene: TRBJ2-1
d_gene: TRBD2
CDR3aa: CASSLGRSGRVNEQFF
CDR3nt: TGTGCCAGCAGCTTAGGAAGGAGCGGGAGGGTTAATGAGCAGTTCTTC

len: 15
v_gene: TRBV30
abundance: once
j_gene: TRBJ1-3
d_gene: TRBD1
CDR3aa: CAWINRGVAGNTIYF
CDR3nt: TGTGCCTGGATAAACAGGGGGGTGGCTGGAAACACCATATATTTT

len: 14
v_gene: TRBV5-4
abundance: NA
j_gene: TRBJ1-1
d_gene: TRBD1
CDR3aa: CASSWGGRGTEAFF
CDR3nt: TGTGCCAGCAGCTGGGGAGGCAGGGGGACTGAAGCTTTCTTT

len: 16
v_gene: TRBV7-2
abundance: NA
j_gene: TRBJ1-4
d_gene: TRBD1
CDR3aa: CASSRGQASTNEKLFF
CDR3nt: TGTGCCAGCAGCAGAGGACAGGCCTCAACTAATGAAAAACTGTTTTTT

len: 13
v_gene: TRBV11-3
abundance: NA
j_gene: TRBJ2-2
d_gene: TRBD2
CDR3aa: CASQPGGTGELFF
CDR3nt: TGTGCCAGCCAACCGGGGGGCACCGGGGAGCTGTTTTTT

len: 15
v_gene: TRBV5-4
abundance: NA
j_gene: TRBJ1-1
d_gene: TRBD1
CDR3aa: CASSSYQTGSGEAFF
CDR3nt: TGTGCCAGCAGCTCCTACCAGACAGGGAGCGGTGAAGCTTTCTTT

len: 17
v_gene: TRBV28
abundance: once
j_gene: TRBJ2-5
d_gene: TRBD2
CDR3aa: CASSFTRSGRGTETQYF
CDR3nt: TGTGCCAGCAGTTTCACCAGAAGCGGGAGAGGAACAGAGACCCAGTACTTC

len: 17
v_gene: TRBV7-2
abundance: NA
j_gene: TRBJ2-3
d_gene: NA
CDR3aa: CASSLVAQGLGTDTQYF
CDR3nt: TGTGCCAGCAGCTTAGTGGCGCAGGGGCTGGGCACAGATACGCAGTATTTT

len: 18
v_gene: TRBV4-2
abundance: NA
j_gene: TRBJ1-5
d_gene: NA
CDR3aa: CASSTMLGGGHFNQPQHF
CDR3nt: TGTGCCAGCAGCACTATGCTGGGGGGGGGACACTTCAATCAGCCCCAGCATTTT

len: 16
v_gene: TRBV5-1
abundance: NA
j_gene: TRBJ2-3
d_gene: NA
CDR3aa: CASSRTGTGSTDTQYF
CDR3nt: TGCGCCAGCAGCCGGACCGGGACTGGCAGCACAGATACGCAGTATTTT

len: 13
v_gene: TRBV18
abundance: NA
j_gene: TRBJ1-1
d_gene: NA
CDR3aa: CASSPDSHTEAFF
CDR3nt: TGTGCCAGCTCACCAGACAGTCACACTGAAGCTTTCTTT

len: 14
v_gene: TRBV18
abundance: NA
j_gene: TRBJ1-4
d_gene: NA
CDR3aa: CASSRRGRDEKLFF
CDR3nt: TGTGCCAGCTCCCGGCGGGGGCGGGATGAAAAACTGTTTTTT

len: 14
v_gene: TRBV28
abundance: NA
j_gene: TRBJ2-7
d_gene: NA
CDR3aa: CASSEPGSGYEQYF
CDR3nt: TGTGCCAGCAGTGAACCCGGCAGCGGCTACGAGCAGTACTTC

len: 14
v_gene: TRBV4-1
abundance: once
j_gene: TRBJ2-5
d_gene: TRBD2
CDR3aa: CASSQLAGEETQYF
CDR3nt: TGCGCCAGCAGCCAACTAGCGGGAGAGGAGACCCAGTACTTC

len: 16
v_gene: TRBV27
abundance: NA
j_gene: TRBJ2-1
d_gene: NA
CDR3aa: CASSRSTRESYNEQFF
CDR3nt: TGTGCCAGCAGTCGATCGACTAGGGAGTCCTACAATGAGCAGTTCTTC

len: 15
v_gene: TRBV2
abundance: NA
j_gene: TRBJ2-2
d_gene: TRBD2
CDR3aa: CASSLLAGGPGELFF
CDR3nt: TGTGCCAGCAGCCTTCTAGCGGGAGGGCCCGGGGAGCTGTTTTTT

len: 13
v_gene: TRBV7-2
abundance: once
j_gene: TRBJ2-7
d_gene: NA
CDR3aa: CASSSRGSDEQYF
CDR3nt: TGTGCCAGCAGCTCCAGGGGTTCAGACGAGCAGTACTTC

len: 11
v_gene: TRBV9
abundance: NA
j_gene: TRBJ1-1
d_gene: NA
CDR3aa: CASEENTEAFF
CDR3nt: TGTGCCAGCGAGGAGAACACTGAAGCTTTCTTT

len: 13
v_gene: TRBV6-4
abundance: NA
j_gene: TRBJ1-4
d_gene: NA
CDR3aa: CASSWGPGEKLFF
CDR3nt: TGTGCCAGCAGTTGGGGGCCCGGTGAAAAACTGTTTTTT

len: 16
v_gene: TRBV15
abundance: NA
j_gene: TRBJ2-5
d_gene: TRBD2
CDR3aa: CATSKAGLAGEETQYF
CDR3nt: TGTGCCACCAGCAAAGCTGGACTAGCGGGAGAAGAGACCCAGTACTTC

len: 15
v_gene: TRBV7-3
abundance: NA
j_gene: TRBJ2-5
d_gene: TRBD2
CDR3aa: CASSALGAGGETQYF
CDR3nt: TGTGCCAGCAGCGCCCTAGGGGCGGGAGGGGAGACCCAGTACTTC

len: 12
v_gene: TRBV29-1
abundance: NA
j_gene: TRBJ1-2
d_gene: TRBD1
CDR3aa: CSVRQGTHGYTF
CDR3nt: TGCAGCGTACGACAGGGGACCCATGGCTACACCTTC

len: 11
v_gene: TRBV11-3
abundance: NA
j_gene: TRBJ2-2
d_gene: NA
CDR3aa: CASSLYGELFF
CDR3nt: TGTGCCAGCAGTTTATACGGGGAGCTGTTTTTT

len: 17
v_gene: TRBV4-3
abundance: NA
j_gene: TRBJ2-6
d_gene: NA
CDR3aa: CASSQDRSGSGANVLTF
CDR3nt: TGCGCCAGCAGCCAGGACAGATCCGGCTCTGGGGCCAACGTCCTGACTTTC

len: 13
v_gene: TRBV29-1
abundance: NA
j_gene: TRBJ1-5
d_gene: TRBD1
CDR3aa: CSQTGLICQPQHF
CDR3nt: TGCAGCCAGACAGGGCTAATCTGTCAGCCCCAGCATTTT

len: 15
v_gene: TRBV19
abundance: NA
j_gene: TRBJ2-1
d_gene: TRBD2
CDR3aa: CASSLAGAPYNEQFF
CDR3nt: TGTGCCAGTTCTTTAGCGGGAGCCCCCTACAATGAGCAGTTCTTC

len: 13
v_gene: TRBV2
abundance: NA
j_gene: TRBJ2-7
d_gene: NA
CDR3aa: CASFELERGEQYF
CDR3nt: TGTGCCAGCTTTGAGCTGGAAAGGGGCGAGCAGTACTTC

len: 14
v_gene: TRBV9
abundance: NA
j_gene: TRBJ1-3
d_gene: NA
CDR3aa: CASSVGSSGNTIYF
CDR3nt: TGTGCCAGCAGCGTAGGGAGCTCTGGAAACACCATATATTTT

len: 15
v_gene: TRBV18
abundance: NA
j_gene: TRBJ2-1
d_gene: NA
CDR3aa: CASSPFLHPTDEQFF
CDR3nt: TGTGCCAGCTCACCATTTTTGCACCCGACAGATGAGCAGTTCTTC

len: 15
v_gene: TRBV18
abundance: NA
j_gene: TRBJ2-7
d_gene: NA
CDR3aa: CASSPRTRVVVEQYF
CDR3nt: TGTGCCAGCTCACCAAGGACACGGGTAGTCGTCGAGCAGTACTTC

len: 15
v_gene: TRBV9
abundance: few
j_gene: TRBJ2-6
d_gene: NA
CDR3aa: CASSVAGSGANVLTF
CDR3nt: TGTGCCAGCAGCGTAGCAGGGTCTGGGGCCAACGTCCTGACTTTC

len: 15
v_gene: TRBV15
abundance: NA
j_gene: TRBJ2-7
d_gene: NA
CDR3aa: CATSREGGISYEQYF
CDR3nt: TGTGCCACCAGCAGAGAGGGCGGGATTTCCTACGAGCAGTACTTC

len: 12
v_gene: TRBV28
abundance: NA
j_gene: TRBJ2-7
d_gene: NA
CDR3aa: CASSETSYEQYF
CDR3nt: TGTGCCAGCAGTGAAACTAGTTACGAGCAGTACTTC

len: 14
v_gene: TRBV7-8
abundance: NA
j_gene: TRBJ2-7
d_gene: TRBD2
CDR3aa: CASSQLTSFREQYF
CDR3nt: TGTGCCAGCAGCCAACTGACTAGCTTTCGCGAGCAGTACTTC

len: 16
v_gene: TRBV15
abundance: NA
j_gene: TRBJ2-7
d_gene: NA
CDR3aa: CATSRQRYGAPGEQYF
CDR3nt: TGTGCCACCAGCAGGCAACGCTATGGGGCCCCTGGAGAGCAGTACTTC

len: 13
v_gene: TRBV7-9
abundance: once
j_gene: TRBJ1-2
d_gene: NA
CDR3aa: CASSSDSFYGYTF
CDR3nt: TGTGCCAGCAGCTCGGACAGTTTCTATGGCTACACCTTC

len: 14
v_gene: TRBV6-5
abundance: NA
j_gene: TRBJ2-3
d_gene: NA
CDR3aa: CASSSRGSTDTQYF
CDR3nt: TGTGCCAGCAGTTCCAGGGGTAGCACAGATACGCAGTATTTT

len: 14
v_gene: TRBV7-9
abundance: once
j_gene: TRBJ2-7
d_gene: TRBD1
CDR3aa: CASSPGQGIYEQYF
CDR3nt: TGTGCCAGCAGCCCCGGACAGGGAATATACGAGCAGTACTTC

len: 16
v_gene: TRBV9
abundance: NA
j_gene: TRBJ2-1
d_gene: TRBD2
CDR3aa: CASSRSGLSSYNEQFF
CDR3nt: TGTGCCAGCAGCCGTAGCGGGCTGAGCTCCTACAATGAGCAGTTCTTC

len: 16
v_gene: TRBV6-1
abundance: once
j_gene: TRBJ2-1
d_gene: TRBD2
CDR3aa: CASSETLGLAGAEQFF
CDR3nt: TGTGCCAGCAGTGAAACTTTAGGACTAGCGGGAGCTGAGCAGTTCTTC

len: 16
v_gene: TRBV28
abundance: NA
j_gene: TRBJ2-5
d_gene: NA
CDR3aa: CASRTGLLPGEETQYF
CDR3nt: TGTGCCAGCAGGACGGGACTCCTCCCCGGAGAAGAGACCCAGTACTTC

len: 17
v_gene: TRBV19
abundance: NA
j_gene: TRBJ2-2
d_gene: NA
CDR3aa: CASSIVGTGANTGELFF
CDR3nt: TGTGCCAGTAGTATAGTCGGAACGGGAGCGAACACCGGGGAGCTGTTTTTT